This is a list of T cell receptor beta chains from one sample in a study of T cell responses to AZD1222 COVID-19 vaccine. The protocol was immunoSEQ multiplex PCR, while the TCRdb copy is restricted to in-frame clones and leaves out a portion. The table shows roughly 150,000 clones, with more than 70% occurring only once. The material sequenced was peripheral blood, taken on day 0 of MenACWY control vaccination. Source of these receptors: an adult in good health. Both conserved end residues are part of each CDR3. A D gene is named only where the DNA matches it firmly. Only part of the rows carry a size: once, few, many, or a class if the clone is expanded.

cdr3_aa: CASSAYRGPGELFF
cdr3_nt: TGTGCCAGCAGTGCATACAGGGGTCCCGGGGAGCTGTTTTTT
j_call: TRBJ2-2
v_call: TRBV27
clone_size: NA
d_call: TRBD1

cdr3_aa: CASTHPGQGPGGANVLTF
cdr3_nt: TGTGCCAGCACCCACCCCGGACAGGGGCCGGGAGGGGCCAACGTCCTGACTTTC
j_call: TRBJ2-6
v_call: TRBV11-3
clone_size: NA
d_call: TRBD1

cdr3_aa: CASSLDVGEAGELFF
cdr3_nt: TGTGCCAGCAGCTTGGACGTCGGGGAAGCCGGGGAGCTGTTTTTT
j_call: TRBJ2-2
v_call: TRBV5-4
clone_size: NA
d_call: NA

cdr3_aa: CASSPAGETQYF
cdr3_nt: TGTGCCAGCTCACCGGCGGGAGAGACCCAGTACTTC
j_call: TRBJ2-5
v_call: TRBV18
clone_size: NA
d_call: NA

cdr3_aa: CASSVEQAPSEQYF
cdr3_nt: TGTGCCAGCAGCGTCGAACAGGCTCCCAGCGAGCAGTACTTC
j_call: TRBJ2-7
v_call: TRBV12-1
clone_size: NA
d_call: NA

cdr3_aa: CASSGWGAMGANVLTF
cdr3_nt: TGTGCCAGCAGTGGGTGGGGGGCGATGGGGGCCAACGTCCTGACTTTC
j_call: TRBJ2-6
v_call: TRBV27
clone_size: NA
d_call: NA

cdr3_aa: CAWSGTYEQYF
cdr3_nt: TGTGCCTGGAGTGGGACCTACGAGCAGTACTTC
j_call: TRBJ2-7
v_call: TRBV30
clone_size: NA
d_call: NA

cdr3_aa: CSVGPLQGGGKNIQYF
cdr3_nt: TGCAGCGTTGGGCCCTTACAAGGTGGTGGCAAAAACATTCAGTACTTC
j_call: TRBJ2-4
v_call: TRBV29-1
clone_size: NA
d_call: NA

cdr3_aa: CASSSRRNQETQYF
cdr3_nt: TGTGCCAGCAGCTCCCGTCGGAACCAAGAGACCCAGTACTTC
j_call: TRBJ2-5
v_call: TRBV7-9
clone_size: NA
d_call: NA

cdr3_aa: CASSRNTNTEAFF
cdr3_nt: TGCGCCAGCAGCCGAAACACGAACACTGAAGCTTTCTTT
j_call: TRBJ1-1
v_call: TRBV4-3
clone_size: few
d_call: NA

cdr3_aa: CASSPRGTPYTEAFF
cdr3_nt: TGTGCCAGCAGCCCCCGGGGCACCCCCTACACTGAAGCTTTCTTT
j_call: TRBJ1-1
v_call: TRBV7-9
clone_size: NA
d_call: NA

cdr3_aa: CAISRSDTQYF
cdr3_nt: TGTGCCATCAGTCGTTCGGATACGCAGTATTTT
j_call: TRBJ2-3
v_call: TRBV10-3
clone_size: NA
d_call: NA

cdr3_aa: CASRTQGLEYNEQFF
cdr3_nt: TGTGCCAGCAGGACACAGGGGCTTGAGTACAATGAGCAGTTCTTC
j_call: TRBJ2-1
v_call: TRBV11-3
clone_size: NA
d_call: TRBD1

cdr3_aa: CASSGTGDNEQFF
cdr3_nt: TGTGCCAGCTCAGGTACAGGGGATAATGAGCAGTTCTTC
j_call: TRBJ2-1
v_call: TRBV18
clone_size: NA
d_call: TRBD1

cdr3_aa: CASSSTGQNYEQYF
cdr3_nt: TGTGCCAGCAGCTCGACCGGACAGAACTACGAGCAGTACTTC
j_call: TRBJ2-7
v_call: TRBV5-4
clone_size: NA
d_call: NA

cdr3_aa: CASSSLRQGYEQYF
cdr3_nt: TGTGCCAGCAGCTCCCTGAGACAGGGTTACGAGCAGTACTTC
j_call: TRBJ2-7
v_call: TRBV11-2
clone_size: few
d_call: TRBD1

cdr3_aa: CASSSPTGRTDNEQFF
cdr3_nt: TGTGCCAGCAGCTCCCCGACAGGGAGGACCGACAATGAGCAGTTCTTC
j_call: TRBJ2-1
v_call: TRBV11-3
clone_size: NA
d_call: NA

cdr3_aa: CASSQGDGWYGYTF
cdr3_nt: TGCGCCAGCAGCCAGGGAGATGGTTGGTATGGCTACACCTTC
j_call: TRBJ1-2
v_call: TRBV5-1
clone_size: few
d_call: NA

cdr3_aa: CASRGQGANYGYTF
cdr3_nt: TGTGCCAGCAGAGGACAGGGGGCGAACTATGGCTACACCTTC
j_call: TRBJ1-2
v_call: TRBV25-1
clone_size: NA
d_call: TRBD1

cdr3_aa: CASRRTKGSPLHF
cdr3_nt: TGTGCCAGTAGAAGGACTAAGGGTTCACCCCTCCACTTT
j_call: TRBJ1-6
v_call: TRBV19
clone_size: NA
d_call: NA

cdr3_aa: CASSPDLGGNQPQHF
cdr3_nt: TGTGCCAGCAGCCCCGATCTCGGGGGCAATCAGCCCCAGCATTTT
j_call: TRBJ1-5
v_call: TRBV5-4
clone_size: once
d_call: NA

cdr3_aa: CASSIGDSYFYEQYF
cdr3_nt: TGTGCCAGCAGCATAGGGGACAGTTACTTTTACGAGCAGTACTTC
j_call: TRBJ2-7
v_call: TRBV5-6
clone_size: NA
d_call: TRBD1

cdr3_aa: CASSPDSSTGELFF
cdr3_nt: TGTGCCAGCAGTCCGGACTCGAGCACCGGGGAGCTGTTTTTT
j_call: TRBJ2-2
v_call: TRBV7-9
clone_size: NA
d_call: NA

cdr3_aa: CATSENRGRNNEQFF
cdr3_nt: TGTGCCACCAGTGAGAACAGGGGGCGCAACAATGAGCAGTTCTTC
j_call: TRBJ2-1
v_call: TRBV24-1
clone_size: once
d_call: TRBD1

cdr3_aa: CASSSARQGIAFF
cdr3_nt: TGTGCCAGCAGCTCCGCTAGACAGGGCATAGCTTTCTTT
j_call: TRBJ1-1
v_call: TRBV7-2
clone_size: NA
d_call: TRBD1

cdr3_aa: CASSLPRVFREAFF
cdr3_nt: TGTGCCAGCAGCCTGCCGAGGGTGTTTCGTGAAGCTTTCTTT
j_call: TRBJ1-1
v_call: TRBV11-2
clone_size: once
d_call: NA

cdr3_aa: CASSPGRVAGADNEQFF
cdr3_nt: TGCGCCAGCAGCCCGGGGCGGGTAGCGGGGGCGGACAATGAGCAGTTCTTC
j_call: TRBJ2-1
v_call: TRBV5-1
clone_size: once
d_call: TRBD2

cdr3_aa: CASSLQQRGSTDTQYF
cdr3_nt: TGCGCCAGCAGCTTGCAGCAGCGGGGCAGCACAGATACGCAGTATTTT
j_call: TRBJ2-3
v_call: TRBV5-1
clone_size: NA
d_call: TRBD2

cdr3_aa: CASSDRGNANEKLFF
cdr3_nt: TGTGCCAGCAGCGACAGGGGGAACGCTAATGAAAAACTGTTTTTT
j_call: TRBJ1-4
v_call: TRBV6-5
clone_size: NA
d_call: TRBD1

cdr3_aa: CASSPLGAEYNEQFF
cdr3_nt: TGTGCCAGCTCACCTTTAGGGGCTGAGTACAATGAGCAGTTCTTC
j_call: TRBJ2-1
v_call: TRBV18
clone_size: NA
d_call: NA

cdr3_aa: CASKGRLGTGVYEQYF
cdr3_nt: TGTGCCAGCAAGGGACGACTGGGGACAGGGGTCTACGAGCAGTACTTC
j_call: TRBJ2-7
v_call: TRBV27
clone_size: once
d_call: TRBD1

cdr3_aa: CASRVGDRATEAFF
cdr3_nt: TGCGCCAGCAGGGTCGGTGACAGGGCCACTGAAGCTTTCTTT
j_call: TRBJ1-1
v_call: TRBV5-1
clone_size: NA
d_call: TRBD1

cdr3_aa: CASSQWVLDYGYTF
cdr3_nt: TGTGCCAGCAGCCAATGGGTCCTCGACTATGGCTACACCTTC
j_call: TRBJ1-2
v_call: TRBV14
clone_size: NA
d_call: NA

cdr3_aa: CASSPSGGPGGSSNQPQHF
cdr3_nt: TGTGCCAGCAGCCCATCCGGCGGGCCAGGGGGCTCTAGCAATCAGCCCCAGCATTTT
j_call: TRBJ1-5
v_call: TRBV7-2
clone_size: NA
d_call: TRBD1

cdr3_aa: CASSSRDRGSYEQYF
cdr3_nt: TGTGCCAGCAGCTCCCGGGACAGGGGGTCCTACGAGCAGTACTTC
j_call: TRBJ2-7
v_call: TRBV28
clone_size: NA
d_call: TRBD1

cdr3_aa: CASSQQGNEAKNIQYF
cdr3_nt: TGTGCCAGTAGTCAACAGGGGAATGAGGCCAAAAACATTCAGTACTTC
j_call: TRBJ2-4
v_call: TRBV19
clone_size: NA
d_call: TRBD1

cdr3_aa: CATSGYSGTTSYNEQFF
cdr3_nt: TGTGCCACCAGTGGATATTCCGGGACGACCTCCTACAATGAGCAGTTCTTC
j_call: TRBJ2-1
v_call: TRBV24-1
clone_size: NA
d_call: NA

cdr3_aa: CASSWNDRTYQPQHF
cdr3_nt: TGTGCCAGCAGCTGGAACGACAGGACGTATCAGCCCCAGCATTTT
j_call: TRBJ1-5
v_call: TRBV5-5
clone_size: NA
d_call: NA

cdr3_aa: CASSYRDRVKPGANVLTF
cdr3_nt: TGTGCCAGCAGCTACCGGGACAGGGTAAAGCCTGGGGCCAACGTCCTGACTTTC
j_call: TRBJ2-6
v_call: TRBV21-1
clone_size: NA
d_call: NA

cdr3_aa: CASSSRTSTGELFF
cdr3_nt: TGTGCCAGTAGTTCTCGGACTAGCACCGGGGAGCTGTTTTTT
j_call: TRBJ2-2
v_call: TRBV19
clone_size: NA
d_call: TRBD2

cdr3_aa: CASRPRGTTLPYEQYF
cdr3_nt: TGTGCCAGCAGACCCCGTGGGACCACGCTACCCTACGAGCAGTACTTC
j_call: TRBJ2-7
v_call: TRBV27
clone_size: NA
d_call: NA

cdr3_aa: CASSVEVGNSPLHF
cdr3_nt: TGTGCCAGCAGCGTAGAGGTGGGAAATTCACCCCTCCACTTT
j_call: TRBJ1-6
v_call: TRBV9
clone_size: NA
d_call: NA